One and the same sample provided the 17 T cell receptor beta chains below, sequenced in a study of technical replicates of blood from several donors (dated by TCRdb to the late 2010s). The library was obtained by the immunoSEQ multiplex PCR assay. TCRdb carries this immuneACCESS record with in-frame sequences only. Its versions omit some clonotypes, under half of them owing to an unresolved V gene in the studies checked, with the rest unexplained. This sample comprises about 74,000 clones, about 89% of them detected only once. Approximately 0.41% of the sample is in the top ten clones. Sequenced sample: T cells isolated from PBMCs. The receptors were gathered from a human donor in good health.

The chain has TRBV30 and TRBJ2-7, with 9 positions matching TRBD2. The trim removed 0 bases at V and 5 bases at J, leaving 5 bases unmatched. Germline V lookup: CDR1 GTSNPN, CDR2 SVGIG (reference sequence). This CDR3 is 14 amino acids long. This CDR3 reads CAWSVLGLANEQYF. In nucleotides, the CDR3 is TGTGCCTGGAGTGTCCTCGGACTAGCGAACGAGCAGTACTTC.

V and J are TRBV11-3 and TRBJ2-7, with D possibly matching TRBD1 (5 bases). Germline CDR1 reads SGHNT; CDR2 reads YENEEA. Trimming shortened V by 5 bases and J by 4 bases, and 15 bases separated the two germline ends. The CDR3 runs to 14 residues. CDR3 bases: TGTGCCAGCAGCCAGACAGTGAAAGAATACGAGCAGTACTTC. Its translation is CASSQTVKEYEQYF. Full variable domain (rest looked up from reference TRBV11-3 and TRBJ2-7): EAGVVQSPRYKIIEKKQPVAFWCNPISGHNTLYWYLQNLGQGPELLIRYENEEAVDDSQLPKDRFSAERLKGVDSTLKIQPAELGDSAVYLCASSQTVKEYEQYFGPGTRLTVT.

This clone has just a few counts. V gene TRBV5-1 combines with J gene TRBJ1-1; 8 bases are a match to TRBD1. The CDR3 runs to 14 residues. V lost 5 bases and J lost 1; bases outside the gene matches: 4. CDR1 and CDR2 (germline): SGHRS, YFSETQ. CDR3 DNA sequence: TGCGCCAGCAGTCCCGGGACAGGGAACACTGAAGCTTTCTTT. The encoded protein is CASSPGTGNTEAFF.

The chain couples TRBV7-3 to TRBJ2-7; 11 bases map to TRBD1. There are 15 residues in the CDR3. J lost 6 bases, V lost 2 bases, and 6 bases had no gene match. Germline values: CDR1 SGHTA, CDR2 FQGTGA. The CDR3 is CASSLQGQGVSEQYF. For the CDR3, the DNA is TGTGCCAGCAGCTTACAGGGACAGGGGGTATCCGAGCAGTACTTC.

The chain links TRBV28 to TRBJ1-3; D call uncertain. Germline V gives CDR1 MDHEN, CDR2 SYDVKM. Trimming removed 2 bases at V and 0 bases at J, with 11 bases between. This CDR3 is 16 amino acids long. CDR3 bases: TGTGCCAGCAGTTTACGGGGAGGCTTCTCTGGAAACACCATATATTTT. Encoded protein: CASSLRGGFSGNTIYF.

The rearrangement links TRBV6-6 to TRBJ2-3; TRBD1 aligns across 7 bases. Germline V CDR1 and CDR2: MNHNY, SVGAGI (reference sequence). The length of the CDR3 is 13 residues. V lost 10 bases and J lost 2; bases outside the gene matches: 6. CDR3 region: CAINRGDTDTQYF. In DNA form, the CDR3 reads TGTGCCATAAACAGGGGCGACACAGATACGCAGTATTTT.

DNA for the CDR3: TGTGCCAGTAACCCCACAGGGGCGGAGACCCAGTACTTC. Its translation: CASNPTGAETQYF. The chain has TRBV19 and TRBJ2-5; 7 bases map to TRBD1. With V trimmed by 7 bases and J by 5 bases, 7 bases remained unmatched. This CDR3 has 13 residues. In germline, CDR1 is LNHDA, CDR2 SQIVND (reference sequence).

This sequence joins TRBV5-1 and TRBJ2-7; 7 bases align to TRBD2. With 2 bases clipped from V and 1 base from J, the junction kept 3 bases outside the gene matches. The CDR3 contains 14 residues. The V gene's germline CDR1 is SGHRS and CDR2 YFSETQ. The CDR3 DNA reads TGCGCCAGCAGCTTCCCGGGGGGTTCCTACGAGCAGTACTTC. This sequence encodes CASSFPGGSYEQYF.

The chain employs TRBV7-3 and TRBJ2-2; D unresolved. V lost 5 bases, J lost 3 bases, and 4 bases lay in between. The CDR3 is 12 residues long. Germline CDR1 is SGHTA and CDR2 is FQGTGA. CDR3 residues: CASSDYTGELFF. The CDR3 nucleotides read TGTGCCAGCAGCGACTACACCGGGGAGCTGTTTTTT. Full variable domain (rest looked up from reference TRBV7-3 and TRBJ2-2): GAGVSQTPSNKVTEKGKYVELRCDPISGHTALYWYRQSLGQGPEFLIYFQGTGAADDSGLPNDRFFAVRPEGSVSTLKIQRTERGDSAVYLCASSDYTGELFFGEGSRLTVL.

The chain carries TRBV29-1 and TRBJ2-1, with D possibly being TRBD1 (5 bases). V was trimmed by 2 bases and J by 0 bases, leaving 8 bases between them. The CDR3 contains 14 residues. Germline CDR1 reads SQVTM; CDR2 reads ANQGSEA. The CDR3 spells CSVEWGNSYNEQFF. CDR3 sequence (DNA): TGCAGCGTTGAATGGGGCAACTCCTACAATGAGCAGTTCTTC.

This clone occurred once. The chain employs TRBV7-8 and TRBJ2-7, with D possibly TRBD2 on 6 matching bases. With 0 bases removed from V and 6 bases from J, the gap between germline ends came to 12 bases. The CDR3 loop spans 14 amino acids. The germline V gene has CDR1 SGHVS and CDR2 FQNEAQ. The CDR3 is CASSLAPKEGEQYF. CDR3 in DNA: TGTGCCAGCAGCTTAGCTCCCAAGGAGGGCGAGCAGTACTTC.

The rearrangement joins TRBV29-1 to TRBJ2-7; 8 nucleotides agree with TRBD1. This CDR3 has 12 residues. Germline V gene lookup returns CDR1 SQVTM and CDR2 ANQGSEA. J was trimmed by 3 bases and V by 6 bases; bases with no gene match: 4. Here the CDR3 DNA reads TGCAGCGTAGGTACAGGGGGCTACGAGCAGTACTTC. It translates to CSVGTGGYEQYF.

The gene calls are TRBV6-1 and TRBJ1-2; D gene ambiguous. Germline CDR1 reads MNHNS; CDR2 reads SASEGT. V was pared by 3 bases and J by 4 bases, with 12 bases between. There are 14 residues in the CDR3. The CDR3 reads CASSEWRSLYGYTF. The CDR3 DNA is TGTGCCAGCAGTGAGTGGAGGTCCCTCTATGGCTACACCTTC.

The V and J genes are TRBV11-2 and TRBJ2-5; 7 nucleotides line up with TRBD2. CDR1 is SGHAT and CDR2 is FQNNGV in the germline V gene. This CDR3 contains 14 residues. V shed 1 base and J 5 bases; nucleotides not matched to a gene: 4. The DNA for the CDR3 is TGTGCCAGCAGCTTAGGGCGGGAGCGGGAGACCCAGTACTTC. Its protein product is CASSLGRERETQYF.

This chain links TRBV4-2 with TRBJ2-3, with a possible D match to TRBD1 (6 bases). V was shortened by 0 bases and J by 2 bases, with 12 bases between the two germline ends. This CDR3 spans 16 amino acids. The V gene's germline CDR1 is LGHNA and CDR2 YNFKEQ. This CDR3 is CASSQDSRGNTDTQYF. The DNA of the CDR3 is TGTGCCAGCAGCCAAGATAGCAGGGGAAACACAGATACGCAGTATTTT.

The genes are TRBV11-3 and TRBJ2-6, with D uncertain. Germline V gives CDR1 SGHNT, CDR2 YENEEA. V was clipped by 7 bases and J by 0 bases, with 10 bases between them. The CDR3 has 15 amino acids. Here the CDR3 reads CASTDTFSGANVLTF. The DNA of the CDR3 is TGTGCCAGCACTGACACCTTCTCTGGGGCCAACGTCCTGACTTTC. The variable domain in full, with the rest retrieved from reference TRBV11-3 and TRBJ2-6, is EAGVVQSPRYKIIEKKQPVAFWCNPISGHNTLYWYLQNLGQGPELLIRYENEEAVDDSQLPKDRFSAERLKGVDSTLKIQPAELGDSAVYLCASTDTFSGANVLTFGAGSRLTVL.

The V call is TRBV4-1, the J call TRBJ2-7; TRBD2 matches 9 bases. This CDR3 comprises 17 residues. The trim removed 0 bases at V and 7 bases at J, leaving 13 bases unmatched. Germline V lookup: CDR1 MGHRA, CDR2 YSYEKL. CDR3 amino acids: CASSQDSPIAGVREQYF. The CDR3 region has the DNA TGCGCCAGCAGCCAAGATTCTCCAATAGCGGGAGTGAGGGAGCAGTACTTC.